The 18 T cell receptor beta chains given below trace back to one sample, sequenced in a study of blood T cell repertoires in COVID-19 (TCRdb year 2020). The library was generated by the immunoSEQ multiplex PCR assay. Imported from immuneACCESS, the table was reduced by TCRdb to in-frame sequences with V and J called. These copies leave out some clones; in studies compared against another copy, an unresolved V gene accounts for under half, and the cause of the remainder is not known. Counted in this sample were 25,000 to 40,000 clones; around 90% of them appeared once. The ten largest clones add up to about 14% of the sample. Material: peripheral blood. These receptors all stem from a man in his 60s with active COVID-19.

This chain uses TRBV27 with TRBJ1-1; tentatively, D is TRBD1 (6 bases). Per the germline V gene, CDR1 is MNHEY and CDR2 is SMNVEV (reference sequence). V was trimmed by 3 bases and J by 0 bases, leaving 14 bases between them. The CDR3 loop spans 16 amino acids. CDR3 sequence reads: CASSFGGAGLNTEAFF. DNA for the CDR3: TGTGCCAGCAGTTTTGGGGGGGCGGGTCTGAACACTGAAGCTTTCTTT.

The chain has TRBV30 and TRBJ1-1; D possibly corresponds to TRBD1 (5 bases). CDR3 length: 14 residues. Germline assignment: CDR1 GTSNPN and CDR2 SVGIG (reference sequence). V lost 5 bases to trimming and J lost 4 bases, with 17 bases between them. The CDR3 DNA reads as TGTGCCTGGGGTAAGAGGGCGGGGCCCACTGAAGCTTTCTTT. Amino acid sequence: CAWGKRAGPTEAFF.

The chain has TRBV13 and TRBJ1-2; 7 nucleotides agree with TRBD1. The CDR3 is made up of 14 amino acids. Per germline, CDR1 PRHDT and CDR2 FYEKMQ (reference sequence). With V trimmed by 5 bases and J by 2 bases, 5 bases remained unmatched. In DNA form, the CDR3 reads TGTGCCAGCAGCCTCGGGACAGCCAACTATGGCTACACCTTC. Its protein is CASSLGTANYGYTF.

V and J are TRBV6-5 and TRBJ1-5; no definite D call. With 11 bases removed from V and 6 bases from J, the gap between germline ends came to 11 bases. CDR1 is MNHEY, CDR2 SVGAGI, per germline. The CDR3 covers 11 residues. This CDR3 is CAVGRPQPQHF. The CDR3 nucleotides read TGTGCCGTCGGGAGGCCTCAGCCCCAGCATTTT.

This clone was counted a single time. The chain carries TRBV6-2 or TRBV6-3 and TRBJ1-5, with D uncertain. In germline, CDR1 is MNHEY, CDR2 SVGEGT. V lost 1 base, J lost 3 bases, and 4 bases lay in between. This CDR3 has 13 amino acids. The chain's CDR3 is CASSYFNNQPQHF. For the CDR3, the DNA is TGTGCCAGCAGTTACTTCAACAATCAGCCCCAGCATTTT.

The chain uses TRBV6-5 and TRBJ1-2; 7 bases align to TRBD1. V trimming: 2 bases; J trimming: 4 bases; junction bases outside the gene matches: 7. The CDR3 sequence is 15 residues long. CDR1 and CDR2 (germline): MNHEY, SVGAGI. As DNA, the CDR3 is TGTGCCAGCAGTTACGAGGGGACAGCAAGCTATGGCTACACCTTC. Encoded protein: CASSYEGTASYGYTF.

This chain's CDR3 is CASSHIAGLTDTQYF. The CDR3 region has the DNA TGTGCCAGCAGCCACATAGCGGGGCTCACAGATACGCAGTATTTT. This rearrangement joins TRBV7-9 to TRBJ2-3; 8 bases are shared with TRBD2. The CDR3 has 15 residues. Trimming cost V 5 bases and J 2 bases; bases outside gene matches: 6. Looked up from germline, CDR1 is SEHNR and CDR2 is FQNEAQ (reference sequence).

The genes are TRBV19 and TRBJ2-7; 9 nucleotides match TRBD2. CDR3 length equals 17 residues. Germline V CDR1 and CDR2: LNHDA, SQIVND (reference sequence). With V trimmed by 1 base and J by 3 bases, 10 bases remained unmatched. The CDR3 is CASSIGAGGSGFYEQYF. The DNA for the CDR3 is TGTGCCAGTAGTATAGGAGCGGGGGGATCTGGTTTCTACGAGCAGTACTTC.

The genes are TRBV4-2 and TRBJ2-1, with 8 bases fitting TRBD2. Trimming cost V 4 bases and J 6 bases; bases outside gene matches: 8. Looked up from germline, CDR1 is LGHNA and CDR2 is YNFKEQ. This CDR3 spans 15 amino acids. CDR3 DNA: TGTGCCAGCAGCCCACCCCGGGCGGGGGGCAATGAGCAGTTCTTC. Protein: CASSPPRAGGNEQFF.

The chain employs TRBV9 and TRBJ2-7, with D unresolved. The CDR3 totals 15 residues. V gave up 0 bases and J gave up 2 bases, with 12 bases separating them. Looked up from germline, CDR1 is SGDLS and CDR2 is YYNGEE. CDR3 bases: TGTGCCAGCAGCGTAGCGAGCGACCCCACCTACGAGCAGTACTTC. Its translation is CASSVASDPTYEQYF.

The chain uses TRBV15 and TRBJ1-5, with 10 bases that match TRBD1. Germline CDR1 LNHNV, CDR2 YYDKDF (reference sequence). This CDR3 comprises 16 residues. V lost 0 bases and J lost 2; bases outside the gene matches: 1. Written as DNA, the CDR3 is TGTGCCACCAGCAGAGACGGGACAGGGGGCAATCAGCCCCAGCATTTT. Translated: CATSRDGTGGNQPQHF.

The rearrangement uses TRBV3-1 (or the pseudogene TRBV3-2) and TRBJ2-1; 7 nucleotides line up with TRBD1. Germline V gives CDR1 LGHDT, CDR2 YNNKEL (reference sequence). This CDR3 has 16 amino acids. With 3 bases clipped from V and 9 bases from J, the junction kept 14 bases outside the gene matches. The DNA for the CDR3 is TGTGCCAGCAGCCACCCAACGGGACAGAGAGGGGGTGAGCAGTTCTTC. Its translation is CASSHPTGQRGGEQFF.

The J gene is TRBJ1-1, the V gene TRBV25-1; the D is unclear. Deletions cut 4 bases from V and 5 bases from J, with 17 bases between. The CDR3 runs 15 residues. Germline assignment: CDR1 MGHDK and CDR2 SYGVNS. The CDR3 nucleotides read TGTGCCAGCAGTGGATCCCTGGGGAGGCGAACTGAAGCTTTCTTT. This encodes CASSGSLGRRTEAFF.

The chain employs TRBV18 and TRBJ1-2, with D maybe TRBD1 (6 bases). Per germline, CDR1 KGHSH and CDR2 LQKENI. The CDR3 is 13 amino acids. V lost 2 bases and J 6 bases, leaving 10 bases between the germline ends. The DNA for the CDR3 is TGTGCCAGCTCACCAGCAGGGGAGCATGGCTACACCTTC. The encoded protein is CASSPAGEHGYTF.

The count of this clone is one. The CDR3: CASTKDRGETQYF. The CDR3 DNA follows: TGTGCCAGCACCAAAGACAGGGGTGAGACCCAGTACTTC. The chain combines TRBV6-5 with TRBJ2-5, with 8 bases aligning to TRBD1. This CDR3 has 13 amino acids. Trimming cost V 7 bases and J 5 bases; bases outside gene matches: 6. Germline lookup yields CDR1 MNHEY and CDR2 SVGAGI.

The chain joins TRBV7-2 to TRBJ1-1; 9 bases line up with TRBD1. In germline, CDR1 is SGHTA, CDR2 FQGNSA. V gave up 6 bases and J gave up 3 bases; unmatched junction bases: 2. This CDR3 spans 13 amino acids. In DNA, the CDR3 is TGTGCCAGCAGTCGGACAGGGGACACTGAAGCTTTCTTT. Amino acids: CASSRTGDTEAFF.

V gene TRBV5-1 combines with J gene TRBJ2-7; 10 bases fit TRBD2. This CDR3 spans 18 amino acids. Germline lookup yields CDR1 SGHRS and CDR2 YFSETQ. Trimming at V came to 0 bases and at J to 0 bases, leaving 9 bases not matched to a gene. The CDR3 region has the DNA TGCGCCAGCAGCTTGGGACTAGCGGGCCTCCCGAGCTCCTACGAGCAGTACTTC. Translated, it gives CASSLGLAGLPSSYEQYF.

The chain recombines TRBV7-2 with TRBJ1-2; 8 bases are a match to TRBD1. J was trimmed by 6 bases and V by 2 bases; bases with no gene match: 5. The germline CDR1 and CDR2 sequences are SGHTA and FQGNSA. The CDR3 has 14 amino acids. The CDR3 here is CASSLQGAIDGYTF. As DNA, the CDR3 is TGTGCCAGCAGCTTACAGGGGGCAATCGATGGCTACACCTTC.